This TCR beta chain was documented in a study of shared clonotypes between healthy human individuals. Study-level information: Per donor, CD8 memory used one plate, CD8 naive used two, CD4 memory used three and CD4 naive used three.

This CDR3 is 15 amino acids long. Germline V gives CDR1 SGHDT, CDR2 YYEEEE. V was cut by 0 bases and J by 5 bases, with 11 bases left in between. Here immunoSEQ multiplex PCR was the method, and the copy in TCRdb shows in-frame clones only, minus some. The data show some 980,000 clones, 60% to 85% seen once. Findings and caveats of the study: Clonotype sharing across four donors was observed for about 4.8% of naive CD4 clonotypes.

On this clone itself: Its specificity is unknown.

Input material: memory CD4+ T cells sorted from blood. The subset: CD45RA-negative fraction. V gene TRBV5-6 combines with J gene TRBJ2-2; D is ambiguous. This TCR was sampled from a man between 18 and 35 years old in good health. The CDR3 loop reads CASSLELGRTGELFF. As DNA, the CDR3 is TGTGCCAGCAGCTTGGAATTAGGGCGGACCGGGGAGCTGTTTTTT.